Below are 20 T cell receptor beta chains sequenced from a single sample in a study of human T cells and chemical hapten exposure. Each CDR3 protein is one row after TCRdb ran MiXCR on the RACE reads. The sample has fewer than 80,000 distinct CDR3 sequences, approximately 10% seen once; the top ten hold around 6.8%. Documented time point: patch test 2, 6 weeks after DPC sensitization. Stated treatment: therapeutic diphenylcyclopropenone sensitization with weekly scalp DPC. The sequences come from whole blood, collected in connection with sensitization to the hapten diphenylcyclopropenone (DPC). The receptor source for this set is a woman in her forties or fifties with alopecia areata. Some clones in this sample may be carry-over from other donors' samples.

The V call is TRBV6-2 or TRBV6-3, the J call TRBJ1-6; D is undetermined. The CDR3 contains 16 residues. The V end was cut by 6 bases, the J end by 0 bases, with 12 bases between. Germline loops: CDR1 MNHEY, CDR2 SVGEGT. CDR3 nucleotides: TGTGCCAGCAGGCGTACCGAGGCCTCCTATAATTCACCCCTCCACTTT. Residues: CASRRTEASYNSPLHF.

V usage is TRBV28 and J usage is TRBJ1-5; possible D gene TRBD1, 5 bases. The CDR3 has 13 residues. The V and J ends lost 8 bases and 5 bases respectively, with 13 bases between them. Per the germline V gene, CDR1 is MDHEN and CDR2 is SYDVKM. The chain's CDR3 is CASLGQGHQPQHF. CDR3 DNA: TGTGCCAGCCTAGGGCAGGGCCATCAGCCCCAGCATTTT.

This clonotype was counted a few times. The chain uses TRBV19 and TRBJ1-6; no definite D call. Germline V gives CDR1 LNHDA, CDR2 SQIVND (reference sequence). The CDR3 is 11 residues long. The V end lost 4 bases, the J end lost 14 bases, and 9 bases lay between the germline ends. The chain's CDR3 is CASSNLEALHF. The CDR3 DNA sequence: TGTGCCAGTAGTAACCTCGAAGCCCTCCACTTT.

This clonotype was found many times. V usage is TRBV6-1 and J usage is TRBJ2-3; D is perhaps TRBD2 (6 bases). Germline V gene sequence: CDR1 MNHNS, CDR2 SASEGT. The V end lost 3 bases, the J end lost 6 bases, and 16 bases lay between the germline ends. The CDR3 covers 15 residues. The CDR3 nucleotides are TGTGCCAGCAGTGACATTGCCGGGAGAGGCGATACGCAGTATTTT. As protein: CASSDIAGRGDTQYF.

This clonotype was counted only a few times. The chain has TRBV24-1 and TRBJ2-1; 7 bases fit TRBD1. CDR3 length: 14 amino acids. From germline, CDR1 is KGHDR and CDR2 SFDVKD. V shed 5 bases, J shed 3 bases, and the junction held 3 bases outside the gene matches. DNA for the CDR3: TGTGCCACCAGTGCCGGGGACAGCTACAATGAGCAGTTCTTC. Its protein product is CATSAGDSYNEQFF.

In its sample, this clonotype was seen many times. The V and J genes are TRBV7-8 and TRBJ1-1, with 8 positions matching TRBD1. Germline CDR1 and CDR2: SGHVS and FQNEAQ. This CDR3 comprises 16 residues. J lost 7 bases, V lost 6 bases, and 16 bases had no gene match. CDR3 loop: CASSFHGGTGVNEAFF. The CDR3 DNA follows: TGTGCCAGCAGTTTCCACGGAGGGACAGGCGTCAATGAAGCTTTCTTT.

The J gene is TRBJ2-7, the V gene TRBV6-6; maybe TRBD1 (6 bases). V dropped 6 bases and J dropped 2 bases, with 17 bases sitting between them. This CDR3 spans 15 amino acids. Germline V lookup: CDR1 MNHNY, CDR2 SVGAGI (reference sequence). CDR3 region: CASRPTGWSPYEQYF. The CDR3 DNA reads as TGTGCCAGCAGGCCCACAGGGTGGTCCCCCTACGAGCAGTACTTC.

There are a few counts of this clonotype. This chain links TRBV9 with TRBJ2-4; perhaps TRBD2 as D (5 bases). The CDR3 contains 16 residues. With 5 bases removed from V and 0 bases from J, the gap between germline ends came to 15 bases. Germline loops: CDR1 SGDLS, CDR2 YYNGEE. CDR3 nucleotide sequence: TGTGCCAGCAGTGAGGGTATCACTCTAGCCAAAAACATTCAGTACTTC. Protein product: CASSEGITLAKNIQYF. Variable domain in full (rest from reference TRBV9 and TRBJ2-4): DSGVTQTPKHLITATGQRVTLRCSPRSGDLSVYWYQQSLDQGLQFLIQYYNGEERAKGNILERFSAQQFPDLHSELNLSSLELGDSALYFCASSEGITLAKNIQYFGAGTRLSVL.

The gene calls are TRBV10-2 and TRBJ1-2; no definite D call. This CDR3 has 15 amino acids. Germline V gene data show CDR1 as WSHSY and CDR2 as SAAADI. V lost 5 bases to trimming and J lost 2 bases, with 15 bases between them. The DNA for the CDR3 is TGCGCCAGCAGTATTACCTTAGGAGGGAACTATGGCTACACCTTC. Translated, it gives CASSITLGGNYGYTF.

This clonotype was counted at least ten times. The rearrangement uses TRBV3-1 and TRBJ2-7; 8 bases agree with TRBD2. The trim removed 0 bases at V and 6 bases at J, leaving 7 bases unmatched. Germline values: CDR1 LGHDT, CDR2 YNNKEL (reference sequence). This CDR3 spans 15 amino acids. The CDR3 bases are TGTGCCAGCAGCCAAGACCCTGCGGGAGGCGGCGAGCAGTACTTC. Translated, it gives CASSQDPAGGGEQYF.

This clonotype was seen many times. The chain joins TRBV20-1 to TRBJ2-4, with a tentative D call TRBD2 (6 bases). The CDR3 length is 14 residues. Between the trimmed V and J ends, which lost 5 bases and 1 base, there was a span of 12 bases. Germline CDR1 and CDR2: DFQATT and SNEGSKA (reference sequence). In nucleotides, the CDR3 is TGCAGTGCTCACGGGACTTGGGCCAAAAACATTCAGTACTTC. This encodes CSAHGTWAKNIQYF.

The CDR3 DNA follows: TGTGCCAGCAGCCCGACAGGGGCTTTCGATGAGCAGTTCTTC. This gives the protein CASSPTGAFDEQFF. V gene TRBV7-3 combines with J gene TRBJ2-1, with 8 bases aligning to TRBD1. Trimming removed 5 bases from V and 8 bases from J; junction bases left unmatched: 8. Per germline, CDR1 SGHTA and CDR2 FQGTGA. There are 14 residues in the CDR3.

At least ten counts were recorded for this clonotype. The V gene is TRBV12-3 or TRBV12-4, the J gene TRBJ2-3; D call uncertain. Trimming cost V 1 base and J 4 bases, with 12 bases left between them. This CDR3 is 15 amino acids long. CDR3 bases: TGTGCCAGCAGTTTAGTGGGTCTACCTCCAGATACGCAGTATTTT. Translated: CASSLVGLPPDTQYF.

This clonotype occurred many times. The chain has TRBV12-3 or TRBV12-4 and TRBJ2-6; D uncertain. Trimming shortened V by 3 bases and J by 0 bases, and 6 bases separated the two germline ends. This CDR3 contains 15 residues. CDR3 nucleotide sequence: TGTGCCAGCAGTTTCAGCAGCTCTGGGGCCAACGTCCTGACTTTC. It is translated as CASSFSSSGANVLTF.

This clonotype occurred a few times. The V call is TRBV28, the J call TRBJ1-5; TRBD1 matches at 7 bases. The ends lost 1 base at V and 3 bases at J; junction bases unmatched: 6. The CDR3 runs 16 residues. In germline, CDR1 is MDHEN, CDR2 SYDVKM. The CDR3 region has the DNA TGTGCCAGCAGTTTATTCCCAGGGGGACTCAATCAGCCCCAGCATTTT. Translating gives CASSLFPGGLNQPQHF.

This clonotype was seen only a few times. J is TRBJ2-1 and V is TRBV7-9, with TRBD1 identical over 7 bases. V lost 4 bases, J lost 0 bases, and 6 bases stayed unmatched. The CDR3 consists of 16 residues. The germline CDR1 and CDR2 sequences are SEHNR and FQNEAQ (reference sequence). CDR3 loop: CASSSTTGRSYNEQFF. The DNA of the CDR3 is TGTGCCAGCAGCTCCACGACAGGGCGCTCCTACAATGAGCAGTTCTTC.

This sequence joins TRBV7-9 and TRBJ1-4, with D uncertain. V dropped 1 base and J dropped 8 bases, with 8 bases sitting between them. The CDR3 has 13 residues. Germline CDR1 is SEHNR and CDR2 is FQNEAQ (reference sequence). The DNA for the CDR3 is TGTGCCAGCAGCTTAGTTAACGGGGAAAAACTGTTTTTT. Protein sequence: CASSLVNGEKLFF.

The chain uses TRBV29-1 and TRBJ1-1, with 8 bases lining up with TRBD1. The germline V gene encodes CDR1 SQVTM and CDR2 ANQGSEA. V lost 2 bases and J lost 1; bases outside the gene matches: 3. The CDR3 is 14 amino acids. DNA for the CDR3: TGCAGCGTTGAATTAACAGGGGGGAACACTGAAGCTTTCTTT. The encoded protein is CSVELTGGNTEAFF.

This clonotype was seen at least ten times. V and J are TRBV3-1 and TRBJ1-1; 8 bases map to TRBD1. The CDR3 has 15 residues. The ends lost 0 bases at V and 10 bases at J; junction bases unmatched: 10. The V gene's germline CDR1 is LGHDT and CDR2 YNNKEL (reference sequence). The CDR3: CASSQEETGVGPAFF. Here the CDR3 DNA reads TGTGCCAGCAGCCAAGAGGAGACAGGGGTCGGTCCAGCTTTCTTT.

Ten or more counts support this clonotype. The chain uses TRBV6-4 and TRBJ2-2; D possibly corresponds to TRBD2 (5 bases). The CDR3 has 13 residues. The germline V gene encodes CDR1 MRHNA and CDR2 SNTAGT. Trimming took off 5 bases at V and 1 base at J, with 5 bases between the two ends. The CDR3, as DNA: TGTGCCAGCAGTAGCGGGAACACCGGGGAGCTGTTTTTT. Translated: CASSSGNTGELFF.